Reported below is one TCR beta chain. This clone's antigen is unknown. No clone much larger than this one lies a single base away; base qualities are absent. The data were obtained in a study of T cell clonotyping in hematopoietic cell transplantation (dated by TCRdb to the early 2020s). Background for the entire study: Pretransplant recipient samples were obtained after cytoreduction. In the study, around 130 blood samples were gathered from some 32 consecutive transplant recipients and their related donors. Patients were recruited between September 2015 and January 2017 and followed until late 2020 or death.

The immunoSEQ assay, a bias-controlled multiplex PCR using V- and J-specific primers, was used to amplify TCR beta CDR3 regions from genomic DNA. A second PCR step added a proprietary barcode and Illumina adapter sequences to the CDR3 amplicons. An Illumina MiSeq instrument was used to sequence the CDR3 libraries. Under the source paper's analysis protocol: immunoSEQ Analyzer 3.0 was used for export and quality control, with R Bioconductor and Immunarch used for downstream analyses. Only productive rearrangements within the normalized downsampled data set were used in the calculation of repertoire metrics. In the normalized cohort, a clonotype counted as pathologically expanded if the clonotype was larger than 5 templates. The Inverse Simpson Index was used to measure repertoire diversity. To capture all clonotypes, the CMV-specificity analyses were run on the non-normalized data set. The immuneACCESS repertoire file appears here via TCRdb, limited to in-frame rearrangements. These files lack a portion of the clones; in checked studies, under half of the deficit traces to unresolved V genes, and the cause of the others is not known. V and J calls and clone size are as listed in that table; D and trimming were resolved from the DNA. Here the sample has more than 20,000 clones; 84% occur a single time. The ten largest clones add up to approximately 25% of the sample.

From cysteine to phenylalanine, the CDR3 is 13 amino acids long. Only the CDR3 portion is preserved as DNA: 39 bases, with reading frame beginning at the first base. From the germline V gene, CDR1 is SGHTA and CDR2 is FQGNSA. V gives up 1 base and J gives up 9 bases, and the segment between their germline ends measures 9 bases. Here is what the overall study found, with its caveats: Broader TCR repertoire diversity after transplant was predicted by Inverse Simpson Index values from donors and from recipients before transplant. After transplant, TCR diversity in recipients dropped, and pathologically expanded clonotypes climbed progressively between day 30 and day 180. Recipient repertoires showed only a small fraction of overlap with donor repertoires, and over 95% appeared de novo at the given depth. The sample size was limited and the cells went unsorted, which meant the CD4 and CD8 repertoire contributions could not be told apart.

What this sample's time point label stands for: recipient sample about 28 days before transplant, after cytoreduction. Blood samples were obtained from recipients approximately 28 days before transplant and at days 30, 100 and 180 after transplant. Using Nuclei Lysis Solution, genomic DNA was extracted from unfractionated peripheral blood mononuclear cells that were either fresh or cryopreserved. Material: peripheral blood mononuclear cells, obtained before stem cell transplant. The chain is made from TRBV7-2 and TRBJ2-2; a tentative D call is TRBD1 (5 bases match). This clonotype originated in a woman aged 55-69 years with acute myeloid leukemia. Some clones in this sample may be carry-over from other donors' samples. At the DNA level, the sequence is TGTGCCAGCAGCTTAGGACAGTATTGGGAGCTGTTTTTT. Its translation is CASSLGQYWELFF.